A single sample is the source of the 9 T cell receptor beta chains below, sequenced in a study of T cell responses to AZD1222 COVID-19 vaccine. Measured with immunoSEQ multiplex PCR; TCRdb has only the in-frame clones, and not every one. The sample consists of fewer than 80,000 clones, approximately 88% of them appearing once. Sequenced here: peripheral blood, sampled 28 days after the second dose of the MenACWY control vaccine. These receptors were taken from an adult who received the MenACWY meningococcal vaccine as a control.

This clone was recorded only once. This chain joins TRBV7-9 and TRBJ2-1; D might be TRBD1 (9 bases). CDR1 and CDR2 from the germline V gene are SEHNR and FQNEAQ (reference sequence). Trimming removed 6 bases at V and 9 bases at J, with 21 bases between. CDR3 length equals 15 residues. In nucleotides, the CDR3 is TGTGCCAGCAGTTTTTTAGCGGGACAGGGCGCTGAGCAGTTCTTC. Its translation is CASSFLAGQGAEQFF.

This sequence joins TRBV10-3 and TRBJ2-7, with D perhaps TRBD2 (6 bases). Germline CDR1 is ENHRY and CDR2 is SYGVKD. Trimming removed 0 bases from V and 4 bases from J, with 16 bases in between. The CDR3 runs 16 residues. This CDR3 is CAISESTRRGRYEQYF. Written as DNA, the CDR3 is TGTGCCATCAGTGAGTCAACAAGGCGGGGAAGGTACGAGCAGTACTTC.

The CDR3 sequence: CASSGRDRANEQFF. The CDR3 nucleotides are TGTGCCAGCAGCGGCCGGGACAGGGCTAATGAGCAGTTCTTC. This sequence joins TRBV7-2 and TRBJ2-1; 9 bases are a match to TRBD1. The V and J ends lost 5 bases and 7 bases, in that order; junction bases with no gene match: 6. Germline lookup yields CDR1 SGHTA and CDR2 FQGNSA. The CDR3 is 14 residues long.

The J gene is TRBJ2-1, the V gene TRBV5-5; a weak D match, TRBD2 (6 bases). In germline, CDR1 is SGHKS, CDR2 YYEKEE (reference sequence). V lost 2 bases and J 9 bases, leaving 21 bases between the germline ends. The CDR3 contains 16 residues. The CDR3 spells CASSLSWGLGGAEQFF. DNA for the CDR3: TGTGCCAGCAGCTTAAGTTGGGGACTCGGAGGGGCTGAGCAGTTCTTC.

The rearrangement joins TRBV7-2 to TRBJ1-1; D is ambiguous. The V gene lost 3 bases and the J gene lost 0 bases, with 8 bases spanning the gap. CDR1 is SGHTA and CDR2 is FQGNSA in the germline V gene. CDR3 length equals 14 residues. CDR3 amino acids: CASSFLLMNTEAFF. The CDR3 DNA is TGTGCCAGCAGCTTTCTGTTAATGAACACTGAAGCTTTCTTT.

V gene TRBV2 combines with J gene TRBJ1-6, with 8 bases lining up with TRBD1. V was clipped by 5 bases and J by 7 bases; unmatched bases: 19. Germline lookup yields CDR1 SNHLY and CDR2 FYNNEI. The CDR3 contains 19 residues. This chain's CDR3 is CASSPLPGQATTLNSPLHF. Here the CDR3 DNA reads TGTGCCAGCAGTCCGCTTCCGGGACAGGCGACAACACTCAATTCACCCCTCCACTTT.

This clone was seen a few times. The chain has TRBV6-1 and TRBJ2-7; 9 nucleotides align to TRBD2. This CDR3 region has 15 residues. Losses at the gene ends were 1 base for V and 4 bases for J; bases not matched to a gene: 5. Germline V gene data show CDR1 as MNHNS and CDR2 as SASEGT. CDR3 nucleotide sequence: TGTGCCAGCAGTGAAGATGCGGGGGGGCCATACGAGCAGTACTTC. It codes for CASSEDAGGPYEQYF.

The chain carries TRBV19 and TRBJ1-2, with D uncertain. V was shortened by 3 bases and J by 10 bases, with 15 bases between the two germline ends. CDR1 is LNHDA and CDR2 is SQIVND in the germline V gene (reference sequence). The CDR3 has 13 residues. The CDR3 region has the DNA TGTGCCAGTAGTATCCGGCCGGTCTCTAACTACACCTTC. This sequence encodes CASSIRPVSNYTF.

The chain carries TRBV2 and TRBJ2-1, with 7 nucleotides matching TRBD2. The CDR3 totals 11 residues. The ends lost 4 bases at V and 10 bases at J; junction bases unmatched: 1. Germline V gene lookup returns CDR1 SNHLY and CDR2 FYNNEI. The CDR3 region is CASSAGGEQFF. The CDR3 nucleotides are TGTGCCAGCAGTGCCGGGGGGGAGCAGTTCTTC.